These 15 T cell receptor beta chains were sequenced from one sample in a study of OX40 agonist ivuxolimab in advanced cancers. Clones were sequenced by immunoSEQ multiplex PCR, and TCRdb holds only the in-frame ones, with some missing. The data contain about 53,000 clones, roughly 83% of them singletons. The material was CD4+ or CD8+ T cells sorted from blood, obtained in a trial of the OX40 agonist ivuxolimab. The receptors originated from an adult with an advanced solid tumor such as melanoma, head and neck, liver or kidney cancer.

This clone was seen more than once but under ten times. In nucleotides, the CDR3 is TGTGCCAGCAGCCCTGGACAAGCCACTGAAGCTTTCTTT. As protein: CASSPGQATEAFF. The V call is TRBV7-6, the J call TRBJ1-1, with a weak D call TRBD1 (5 bases). CDR1 and CDR2 (germline): SGHVS, FNYEAQ. V was pared by 5 bases and J by 4 bases, with 11 bases between. This CDR3 region has 13 residues.

CDR3 protein: CASSQGQLGTEAFF. The CDR3 DNA reads TGTGCCAGCAGCCAGGGACAGCTGGGGACTGAAGCTTTCTTT. This chain links TRBV4-2 with TRBJ1-1; 7 bases fit TRBD1. V shed 3 bases and J 5 bases; nucleotides not matched to a gene: 6. The CDR3 has 14 amino acids. The germline CDR1 and CDR2 sequences are LGHNA and YNFKEQ.

A single count supports this clone. The CDR3 bases are TGTGCCAGTAGTACCGGGACTAGCGGGGCGAACACCGGGGAGCTGTTTTTT. It encodes CASSTGTSGANTGELFF. V usage is TRBV19 and J usage is TRBJ2-2, with 13 bases matching TRBD2. This CDR3 region has 17 residues. The V gene's germline CDR1 is LNHDA and CDR2 SQIVND (reference sequence). V gave up 4 bases and J gave up 0 bases; unmatched junction bases: 2.

Of note for this clone: The junction does not match germline at one end; this may be a read error. V is TRBV11-2 and J is TRBJ1-1; D is perhaps TRBD1 (6 bases). The CDR3 runs to 14 residues. Looked up from germline, CDR1 is SGHAT and CDR2 is FQNNGV. CDR3 nucleotide sequence: TGTGCCAGCAACTTAGTAGTAGGGGGCACTGAAGCTTTCTTT. Protein: CASNLVVGGTEAFF.

The chain joins TRBV7-9 to TRBJ1-2; the match to TRBD1 covers 9 bases. This CDR3 is built from 15 residues. Germline CDR1 is SEHNR and CDR2 is FQNEAQ (reference sequence). The V gene end was trimmed by 5 bases and the J gene end by 6 bases; junction bases not matched to a gene: 10. CDR3: CASSNLRDRVDGYTF. In DNA form, the CDR3 reads TGTGCCAGCAGCAACCTCCGGGACAGGGTTGATGGCTACACCTTC. Full variable domain (outside the CDR3, taken from reference TRBV7-9 and TRBJ1-2): DTGVSQNPRHKITKRGQNVTFRCDPISEHNRLYWYRQTLGQGPEFLTYFQNEAQLEKSRLLSDRFSAERPKGSFSTLEIQRTEQGDSAMYLCASSNLRDRVDGYTFGSGTRLTVV.

This clone was observed a handful of times. The rearrangement links TRBV7-8 to TRBJ2-1; 8 bases are shared with TRBD2. CDR3 size: 16 residues. Germline CDR1 is SGHVS and CDR2 is FQNEAQ. After removal of 2 bases from V and 5 bases from J, the junction contained 8 bases not matched to a gene. This CDR3 is CASSLWGSGTHNEQFF. In DNA form, the CDR3 reads TGTGCCAGCAGCTTATGGGGTAGCGGGACCCACAATGAGCAGTTCTTC.

This chain links TRBV7-6 with TRBJ2-3; no definite D call. V was clipped by 6 bases and J by 6 bases, with 10 bases between them. Germline CDR1 and CDR2: SGHVS and FNYEAQ. The CDR3 length is 12 residues. The CDR3 here is CASRNSEDTQYF. CDR3 bases: TGTGCCAGCAGAAATTCAGAGGATACGCAGTATTTT. Full variable domain (missing parts from reference TRBV7-6 and TRBJ2-3): GAGVSQSPRYKVTKRGQDVALRCDPISGHVSLYWYRQALGQGPEFLTYFNYEAQQDKSGLPNDRFSAERPEGSISTLTIQRTEQRDSAMYRCASRNSEDTQYFGPGTRLTVL.

This clone was recorded only once. This rearrangement joins TRBV7-8 to TRBJ2-4; no definite D call. V lost 0 bases and J lost 7, with 7 bases in between. The CDR3 has 13 residues. Per germline, CDR1 SGHVS and CDR2 FQNEAQ. The CDR3 DNA sequence: TGTGCCAGCAGCTTAGCCAGAACCAACATTCAGTACTTC. Translated, it gives CASSLARTNIQYF.

Here the CDR3 reads CASSPLGTSQETQYF. The DNA of the CDR3 is TGTGCCAGCTCACCACTTGGGACATCTCAAGAGACCCAGTACTTC. The rearrangement uses TRBV18 and TRBJ2-5, with D maybe TRBD1 (6 bases). The germline V gene encodes CDR1 KGHSH and CDR2 LQKENI. V lost 1 base and J lost 2, with 11 bases in between. The CDR3 has 15 amino acids.

The chain links TRBV25-1 to TRBJ2-1; 10 bases fit TRBD2. The CDR3 consists of 14 residues. V shed 6 bases, J shed 8 bases, and the junction held 7 bases outside the gene matches. Per the germline V gene, CDR1 is MGHDK and CDR2 is SYGVNS. Here the CDR3 reads CASRRGLAVDEQFF. CDR3 bases: TGTGCCAGCAGGCGTGGACTAGCGGTCGATGAGCAGTTCTTC.

This chain links TRBV5-1 with TRBJ1-6; D is possibly TRBD1 (5 bases). V gave up 0 bases and J gave up 6 bases, with 13 bases separating them. This CDR3 has 16 residues. In germline, CDR1 is SGHRS, CDR2 YFSETQ. CDR3 protein: CASSLAGGMRNSPLHF. The CDR3 nucleotides are TGCGCCAGCAGCTTGGCCGGGGGTATGCGTAATTCACCCCTCCACTTT.

V usage is TRBV25-1 and J usage is TRBJ1-2; 7 bases align to TRBD1. The CDR3 contains 14 residues. V gave up 5 bases and J gave up 7 bases; unmatched junction bases: 10. CDR1 is MGHDK and CDR2 is SYGVNS in the germline V gene. The CDR3 is CASSNNDRVRGYTF. DNA for the CDR3: TGTGCCAGCAGTAACAATGACAGGGTCCGTGGCTACACCTTC.

V usage is TRBV21-1 and J usage is TRBJ2-7; TRBD2 is the table's D call, not checked against the DNA. TRBV21-1 is classified as a pseudogene. The CDR3 runs 15 residues. The CDR3 bases are TGTGCCAGCAGCAAAATTTCGAAGAGCTCCTACGAGCAGTACTTC. This translates into CASSKISKSSYEQYF.

The rearrangement links TRBV28 to TRBJ2-7; D is possibly TRBD1 (6 bases). Trimming cost V 6 bases and J 2 bases, with 20 bases left between them. CDR1 is MDHEN and CDR2 is SYDVKM in the germline V gene. CDR3 length: 16 amino acids. The CDR3 loop reads CASSSLPAQGTYEQYF. CDR3 in DNA: TGTGCCAGCAGCTCCCTACCTGCGCAGGGGACCTACGAGCAGTACTTC.

This chain uses TRBV5-1 with TRBJ1-5; 9 nucleotides line up with TRBD1. V shed 1 base and J 6 bases; nucleotides not matched to a gene: 5. CDR1 is SGHRS, CDR2 YFSETQ, per germline. The CDR3 runs to 15 residues. CDR3 residues: CASSLTGGESQPQHF. DNA of the CDR3: TGCGCCAGCAGCTTGACAGGGGGCGAGAGTCAGCCCCAGCATTTT.